The sequence of this T cell receptor (beta chain) was determined in a study of blood T cell repertoires in COVID-19. At the level of the study: The United States, Italy and Spain provided the acute and convalescent COVID-19 samples. Sources were T cells, B-cell-depleted T cells, or PBMCs; the material itself was cDNA or gDNA.

From germline, CDR1 is LGHNA and CDR2 YSLEER. V was shortened by 1 base and J by 9 bases, with 7 bases between the two germline ends. There are 12 residues in the CDR3. In the authors' workflow: Scientists estimated how many nucleated cells there were by amplifying reference gene primers. Data came from immunoSEQ multiplex PCR; TCRdb stores just in-frame clones and leaves some out. Clone size and the V and J calls come from that table; the DNA yielded D and trimming. The sample consists of around 260,000 clones, 83% of them appearing once. The TCR comes from a woman in her forties or fifties who had recovered from COVID-19. The sample taken for sequencing was peripheral blood. The chain is built from TRBV4-3 and TRBJ2-1, with TRBD2 as a possible D gene (5 bases). The CDR3 is CASSQARGEQFF. CDR3 sequence (DNA): TGCGCCAGCAGCCAAGCCCGGGGTGAGCAGTTCTTC.